This T cell receptor (beta chain) was recovered during a study of identical twins. The CDR3 runs 13 residues. Germline V lookup: CDR1 MNHEY, CDR2 SVGEGT. V gave up 6 bases and J gave up 10 bases; unmatched junction bases: 8. TCRdb redid the calling of the 5' RACE reads with MiXCR, one entry per CDR3 protein. This sample has 400,000 to 550,000 distinct CDR3 sequences, with 24% found just once. These data were likewise used in another study, on T cells expressing NK-cell markers.

This sequence was found in a young woman in good health. The chain employs TRBV6-2 or TRBV6-3 and TRBJ2-1, with TRBD1 matching over 8 bases. Material for sequencing was CD4+ T cells sorted from blood. The CDR3 loop reads CASSYRTGGEQFF. In nucleotides, the CDR3 is TGTGCCAGCAGCTACCGTACAGGGGGGGAGCAGTTCTTC.